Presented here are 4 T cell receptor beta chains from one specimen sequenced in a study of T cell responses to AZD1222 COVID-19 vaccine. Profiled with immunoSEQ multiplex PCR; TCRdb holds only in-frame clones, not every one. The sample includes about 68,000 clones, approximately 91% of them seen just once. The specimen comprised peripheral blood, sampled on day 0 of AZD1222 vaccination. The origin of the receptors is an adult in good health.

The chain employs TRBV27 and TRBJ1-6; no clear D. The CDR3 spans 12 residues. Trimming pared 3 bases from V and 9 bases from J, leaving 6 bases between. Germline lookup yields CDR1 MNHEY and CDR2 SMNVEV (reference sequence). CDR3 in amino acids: CASSFRGSPLHF. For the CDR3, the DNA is TGTGCCAGCAGTTTTAGAGGTTCACCCCTCCACTTT.

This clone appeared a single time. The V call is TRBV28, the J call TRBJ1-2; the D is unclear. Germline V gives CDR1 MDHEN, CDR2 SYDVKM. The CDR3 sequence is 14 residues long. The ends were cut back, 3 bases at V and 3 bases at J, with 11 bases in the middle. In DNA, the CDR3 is TGTGCCAGCAGTTTCGGGCGGGATTACTATGGCTACACCTTC. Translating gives CASSFGRDYYGYTF.

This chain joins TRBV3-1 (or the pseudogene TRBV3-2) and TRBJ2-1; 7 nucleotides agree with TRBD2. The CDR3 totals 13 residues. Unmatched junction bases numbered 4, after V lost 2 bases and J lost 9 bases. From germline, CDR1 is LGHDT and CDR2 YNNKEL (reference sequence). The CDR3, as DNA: TGTGCCAGCAGCCAATTTGGCGGGAGTGAGCAGTTCTTC. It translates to CASSQFGGSEQFF.

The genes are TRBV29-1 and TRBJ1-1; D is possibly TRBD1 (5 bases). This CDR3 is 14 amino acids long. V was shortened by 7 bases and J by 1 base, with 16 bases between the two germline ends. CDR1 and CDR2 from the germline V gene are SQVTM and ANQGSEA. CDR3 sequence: CSAATGRQNTEAFF. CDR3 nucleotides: TGCAGCGCCGCGACGGGGCGCCAGAACACTGAAGCTTTCTTT.